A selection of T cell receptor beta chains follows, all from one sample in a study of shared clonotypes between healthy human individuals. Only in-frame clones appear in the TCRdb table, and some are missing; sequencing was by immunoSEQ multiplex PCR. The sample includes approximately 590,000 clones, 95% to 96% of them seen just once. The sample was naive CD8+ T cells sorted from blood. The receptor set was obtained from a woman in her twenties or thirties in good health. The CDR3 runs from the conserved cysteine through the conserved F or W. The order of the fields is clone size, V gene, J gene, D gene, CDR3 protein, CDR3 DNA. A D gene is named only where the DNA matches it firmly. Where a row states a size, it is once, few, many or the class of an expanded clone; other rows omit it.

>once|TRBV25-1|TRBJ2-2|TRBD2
CASSGPTSALVAGELFF
TGTGCCAGCAGTGGACCGACTAGCGCATTGGTCGCCGGGGAGCTGTTTTTT
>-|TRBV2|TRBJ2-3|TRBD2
CASRDSLAGGDTQYF
TGTGCCAGCAGAGATAGTCTAGCGGGAGGAGATACGCAGTATTTT
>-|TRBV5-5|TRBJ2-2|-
CASSREGGELFF
TGTGCCAGCAGCCGCGAGGGCGGGGAGCTGTTTTTT
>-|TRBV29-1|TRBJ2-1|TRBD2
CSVEPPSGRVGEQFF
TGCAGCGTTGAACCCCCTAGCGGGAGGGTGGGGGAGCAGTTCTTC
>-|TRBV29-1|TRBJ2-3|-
CSVALLGDTDTQYF
TGCAGCGTTGCTTTGTTGGGGGACACAGATACGCAGTATTTT
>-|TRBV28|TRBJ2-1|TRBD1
CASTRFGTGSLDEQFF
TGTGCCAGCACCCGATTCGGGACAGGGTCGTTGGATGAGCAGTTCTTC
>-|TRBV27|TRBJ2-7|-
CASSLGGGVYEQYF
TGTGCCAGCAGTTTAGGTGGTGGGGTCTACGAGCAGTACTTC
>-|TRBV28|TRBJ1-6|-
CASTYGGNSPLHF
TGTGCCAGCACTTATGGCGGTAATTCACCCCTCCACTTT
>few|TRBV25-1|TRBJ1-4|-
CASSDGDNEKLFF
TGTGCCAGCAGCGACGGAGATAATGAAAAACTGTTTTTT
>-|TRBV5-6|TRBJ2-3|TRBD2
CASSFGTSGRVGTDTQYF
TGTGCCAGCAGCTTCGGGACTAGCGGGAGGGTGGGCACAGATACGCAGTATTTT
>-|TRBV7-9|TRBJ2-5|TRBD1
CASSPPGGQETQYF
TGTGCCAGCAGCCCCCCAGGGGGCCAAGAGACCCAGTACTTC
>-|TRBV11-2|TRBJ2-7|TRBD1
CASSLWDRGFDEQYF
TGTGCCAGCAGCTTGTGGGACAGGGGTTTCGACGAGCAGTACTTC
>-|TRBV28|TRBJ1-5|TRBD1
CASRQGANQPQHF
TGTGCCAGCAGACAGGGGGCGAACCAGCCCCAGCATTTT
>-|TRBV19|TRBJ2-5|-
CASSIRDTGETQYF
TGTGCCAGTAGTATTAGGGACACTGGAGAGACCCAGTACTTC
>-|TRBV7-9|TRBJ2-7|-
CASSSDGRAYEQYF
TGTGCCAGCAGCTCAGACGGAAGGGCCTACGAGCAGTACTTC
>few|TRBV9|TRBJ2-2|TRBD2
CASSDPREVVTGELFF
TGTGCCAGCAGCGACCCCCGGGAGGTAGTCACCGGGGAGCTGTTTTTT
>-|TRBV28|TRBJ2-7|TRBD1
CASSSGTSQGPPYEQYF
TGTGCCAGCAGCTCAGGAACATCACAGGGGCCCCCCTACGAGCAGTACTTC
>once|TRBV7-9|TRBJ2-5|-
CASSLGAGGETQYF
TGTGCCAGCAGCTTGGGGGCGGGCGGGGAGACCCAGTACTTC
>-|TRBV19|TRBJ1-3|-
CASSINLWADSGNTIYF
TGTGCCAGTAGTATAAATCTCTGGGCGGACTCTGGAAACACCATATATTTT
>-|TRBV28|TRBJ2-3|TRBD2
CASSFGLAGVRDTQYF
TGTGCCAGCAGTTTCGGACTAGCGGGAGTACGAGATACGCAGTATTTT
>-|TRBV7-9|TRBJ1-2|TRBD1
CASSLGTGKPYGYTF
TGTGCCAGCAGCTTAGGGACAGGAAAGCCCTATGGCTACACCTTC
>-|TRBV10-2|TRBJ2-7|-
CASSESGYMTESTYEQYF
TGCGCCAGCAGTGAGTCAGGTTATATGACGGAATCCACCTACGAGCAGTACTTC
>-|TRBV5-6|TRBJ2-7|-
CASRPGHSYEQYF
TGTGCCAGCAGGCCGGGACACTCCTACGAGCAGTACTTC
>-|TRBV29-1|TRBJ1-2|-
CSVNTWTDFLNYGYTF
TGCAGCGTGAACACTTGGACAGACTTCTTGAACTATGGCTACACCTTC
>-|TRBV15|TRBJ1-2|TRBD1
CATSRETGGDYGYTF
TGTGCCACCAGCAGAGAGACAGGGGGCGACTATGGCTACACCTTC
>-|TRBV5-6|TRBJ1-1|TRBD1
CASSSIQGEARNTEAFF
TGTGCCAGCAGCAGCATTCAGGGGGAAGCGAGGAACACTGAAGCTTTCTTT
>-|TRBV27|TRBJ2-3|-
CASSWKDSTDTQYF
TGTGCCAGCAGTTGGAAAGATAGCACAGATACGCAGTATTTT
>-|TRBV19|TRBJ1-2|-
CASNWRGASIGYTF
TGTGCCAGTAATTGGAGGGGTGCTTCGATTGGCTACACCTTC
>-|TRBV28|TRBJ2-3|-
CASSPLIDPRAPDTQYF
TGTGCCAGCAGCCCTCTCATAGACCCAAGAGCGCCAGATACGCAGTATTTT
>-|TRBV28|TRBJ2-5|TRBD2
CASSLFRTSPQETQYF
TGTGCCAGCAGTTTATTTAGGACTAGCCCGCAAGAGACCCAGTACTTC
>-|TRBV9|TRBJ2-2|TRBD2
CASSAGTSGRTSTGELFF
TGTGCCAGCAGCGCCGGGACTAGCGGGAGGACAAGCACCGGGGAGCTGTTTTTT
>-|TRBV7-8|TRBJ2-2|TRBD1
CASSWDRQGEAGELFF
TGTGCCAGCAGCTGGGACCGACAGGGGGAGGCCGGGGAGCTGTTTTTT
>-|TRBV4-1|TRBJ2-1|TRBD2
CASSHSSGSARSEQFF
TGCGCCAGCAGCCATAGTAGCGGGAGCGCGAGGTCTGAGCAGTTCTTC
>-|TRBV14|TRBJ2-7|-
CASSQDFRLGSPEQYF
TGTGCCAGCAGCCAAGATTTTAGGCTTGGGAGCCCCGAGCAGTACTTC
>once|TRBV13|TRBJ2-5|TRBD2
CASSGLAGGQETQYF
TGTGCCAGCAGCGGACTAGCGGGAGGCCAAGAGACCCAGTACTTC
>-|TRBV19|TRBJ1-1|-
CASSIEGDNTEAFF
TGTGCCAGTAGTATAGAAGGGGACAACACTGAAGCTTTCTTT
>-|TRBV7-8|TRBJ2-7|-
CASSTGSSYEQYF
TGTGCCAGCAGCACTGGTTCTAGCTACGAGCAGTACTTC
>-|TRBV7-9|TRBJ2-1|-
CASSFDAFSYNEQFF
TGTGCCAGCAGCTTCGACGCGTTCTCCTACAATGAGCAGTTCTTC
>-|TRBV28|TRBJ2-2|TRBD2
CASSLMGLAGVMSTGELFF
TGTGCCAGCAGTTTAATGGGACTAGCGGGAGTTATGAGCACCGGGGAGCTGTTTTTT